These T cell receptor beta chains were read from a single sample in a study of blood T cell repertoires in COVID-19. The data were produced by immunoSEQ multiplex PCR, yet TCRdb's version contains in-frame clones alone and is incomplete. The repertoire consists of roughly 230,000 clones, with approximately 77% occurring once and the leading ten covering about 3.9%. Sequencing used peripheral blood. Source of these receptors: a woman aged 80 or over with acute or convalescent COVID-19. Both conserved end residues are part of each CDR3. D genes are given only for firm matches. Size is stated for part of the rows, as once, few or many counts, or as a class when the clone is expanded.

j_call | v_call | clone_size | d_call | cdr3_nt | cdr3_aa
TRBJ1-2 | TRBV4-2 | . | . | TGTGCCAGCAGCCAAGGGCTTCACTATGGCTACACCTTC | CASSQGLHYGYTF
TRBJ2-3 | TRBV6-4 | . | TRBD2 | TGTGCCAGCAGTGTGCGGGGGGGAGATACGCAGTATTTT | CASSVRGGDTQYF
TRBJ1-6 | TRBV28 | . | TRBD1 | TGTGCCAGCAGTGGCTCGGGGACAGGGAATTCACCCCTCCACTTT | CASSGSGTGNSPLHF
TRBJ2-1 | TRBV2 | . | . | TGTGCCAGCGACGGTGGGTACTCGCAGGGGGAGCAGTTCTTC | CASDGGYSQGEQFF
TRBJ2-3 | TRBV3-1/TRBV3-2 | . | TRBD1 | TGTGCCAGCAGCCAAGGACAGGGGGCAGATACGCAGTATTTT | CASSQGQGADTQYF
TRBJ2-1 | TRBV5-5 | . | . | TGTGCCAGCAGCTTGGGCAGGGTCAATGAGCAGTTCTTC | CASSLGRVNEQFF
TRBJ2-7 | TRBV7-2 | . | TRBD1 | TGTGCCAGCAGCGTCTCCGGGACAGGCCACTACGAGCAGTACTTC | CASSVSGTGHYEQYF
TRBJ2-1 | TRBV19 | . | TRBD2 | TGTGCCAGTAGGGCGGCTAGCGGGGGCCTTTACAATGAGCAGTTCTTC | CASRAASGGLYNEQFF
TRBJ1-6 | TRBV10-3 | . | . | TGTGCCATCAGTGAGTCGGGGGGGCGGAATTCACCCCTCCACTTT | CAISESGGRNSPLHF
TRBJ2-3 | TRBV5-1 | . | TRBD2 | TGCGCCAGCAGGGGACTAGCGGGGGGGCTCAGCACAGATACGCAGTATTTT | CASRGLAGGLSTDTQYF
TRBJ1-1 | TRBV4-1 | few | TRBD1 | TGCGCCAGCAGCGGCATACTCAGGGGGACTGAAGCTTTCTTT | CASSGILRGTEAFF
TRBJ1-1 | TRBV12-3/TRBV12-4 | . | . | TGTGCCAGCAGTTTAAGCCGGGGCACTGAAGCTTTCTTT | CASSLSRGTEAFF
TRBJ2-3 | TRBV5-1 | . | TRBD1 | TGCGCCAGCAGCTTGGGGTCCACGACAGGGGGCTCAGATACGCAGTATTTT | CASSLGSTTGGSDTQYF
TRBJ1-6 | TRBV28 | . | TRBD1 | TGTGCCAGCAGTTCGGGACAGGTGTATAATTCACCCCTCCACTTT | CASSSGQVYNSPLHF
TRBJ1-4 | TRBV6-6 | . | . | TGTGCCAGCAGCCCCGGGGAGGCCGGGGGAAAACTGTTTTTT | CASSPGEAGGKLFF
TRBJ2-2 | TRBV19 | . | . | TGTGCCAGTAGTATTTTAGACAGCCGAGGCACCGGGGAGCTGTTTTTT | CASSILDSRGTGELFF
TRBJ2-1 | TRBV5-1 | . | TRBD1 | TGCGCCAGCAGCCAAGGACAGGGGAATGAGCAGTTCTTC | CASSQGQGNEQFF
TRBJ1-1 | TRBV3-1/TRBV3-2 | . | . | TGTGCCAGCAGCCAAGTCATTAGTTTATACACTGAAGCTTTCTTT | CASSQVISLYTEAFF
TRBJ2-1 | TRBV6-5 | . | TRBD1 | TGTGCCAGCAGTTACTCGGGACAGGGCAGAAATGAGCAGTTCTTC | CASSYSGQGRNEQFF
TRBJ2-5 | TRBV2 | . | . | TGTGCCAGTCTCCTAAGGCAGGGGAGTGAGACCCAGTACTTC | CASLLRQGSETQYF
TRBJ2-1 | TRBV5-5 | . | TRBD2 | TGTGCCAGCAGCTCTCGACTAGCGGGGGGAAATGAGCAGTTCTTC | CASSSRLAGGNEQFF
TRBJ1-2 | TRBV15 | . | . | TGTGCCACCAGTACTAGCCAGGGAATTATAGGCTATGGCTACACCTTC | CATSTSQGIIGYGYTF
TRBJ2-5 | TRBV11-3 | . | . | TGTGCCAGCAGCTTAGTCCTGGTAGAAGAGACCCAGTACTTC | CASSLVLVEETQYF
TRBJ2-7 | TRBV19 | . | . | TGTGCCAGTAGTATACGAGGTCGGGAAGCCTACGAGCAGTACTTC | CASSIRGREAYEQYF
TRBJ1-3 | TRBV9 | . | . | TGTGCCAGCAGCGTAGCAGGATCCCTCTCTGGAAACACCATATATTTT | CASSVAGSLSGNTIYF